This T cell receptor (beta chain) was retrieved from a study of shared clonotypes between healthy human individuals. Libraries were prepared by immunoSEQ multiplex PCR; TCRdb keeps only in-frame clonotypes and omits some of them. The sample carries some 2.1 million clones, 85% to 95% recorded once. With regard to this clone: No antigen is known for it. The sample has other DNA sequences that encode this CDR3 too.

Study observations and caveats: Generally, naive subsets (rather than memory subsets) showed larger estimated richness.

V was cut by 4 bases and J by 3 bases, with 11 bases left in between. The CDR3 is 14 amino acids. Germline V lookup: CDR1 SGHTA, CDR2 FQGNSA. The chain employs TRBV7-2 and TRBJ2-3; D might be TRBD1 (6 bases). The sequence derives from a man between 18 and 35 years old in good health. The sequenced sample was naive CD4+ T cells sorted from blood. Subset indicated: CD45RA+ positively selected. CDR3 bases: TGTGCCAGCAGCTCCCAGGGGTGGACAGATACGCAGTATTTT. Protein product: CASSSQGWTDTQYF. The full variable domain, rest sourced from reference TRBV7-2 and TRBJ2-3, is GAGVSQSPSNKVTEKGKDVELRCDPISGHTALYWYRQSLGQGLEFLIYFQGNSAPDKSGLPSDRFSAERTGGSVSTLTIQRTQQEDSAVYLCASSSQGWTDTQYFGPGTRLTVL.